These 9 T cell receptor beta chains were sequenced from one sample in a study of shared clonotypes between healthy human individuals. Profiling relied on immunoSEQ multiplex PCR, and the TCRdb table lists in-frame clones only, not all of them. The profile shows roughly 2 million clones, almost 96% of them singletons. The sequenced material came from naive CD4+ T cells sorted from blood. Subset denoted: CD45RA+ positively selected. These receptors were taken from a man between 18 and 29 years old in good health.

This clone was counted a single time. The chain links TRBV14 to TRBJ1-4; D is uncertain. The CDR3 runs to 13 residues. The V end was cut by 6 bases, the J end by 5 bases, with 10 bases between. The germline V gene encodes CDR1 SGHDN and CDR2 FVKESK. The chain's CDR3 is CASSRRENEKLFF. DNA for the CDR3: TGTGCCAGCAGTCGGCGGGAAAATGAAAAACTGTTTTTT.

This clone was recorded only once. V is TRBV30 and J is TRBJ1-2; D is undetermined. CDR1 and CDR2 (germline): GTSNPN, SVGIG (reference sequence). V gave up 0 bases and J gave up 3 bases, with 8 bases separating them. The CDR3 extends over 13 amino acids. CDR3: CAWSVQNYYGYTF. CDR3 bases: TGTGCCTGGAGTGTACAGAATTACTATGGCTACACCTTC.

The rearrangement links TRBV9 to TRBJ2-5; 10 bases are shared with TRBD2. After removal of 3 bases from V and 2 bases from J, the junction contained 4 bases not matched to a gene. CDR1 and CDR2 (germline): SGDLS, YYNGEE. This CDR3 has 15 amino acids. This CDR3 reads CASSAELAGQETQYF. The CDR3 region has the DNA TGTGCCAGCAGCGCAGAACTAGCGGGGCAAGAGACCCAGTACTTC.

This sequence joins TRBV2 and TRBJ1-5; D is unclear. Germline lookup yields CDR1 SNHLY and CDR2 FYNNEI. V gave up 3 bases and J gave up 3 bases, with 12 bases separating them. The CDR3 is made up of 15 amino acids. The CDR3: CASSDYRSFNQPQHF. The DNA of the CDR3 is TGTGCCAGCAGTGACTACAGATCGTTCAATCAGCCCCAGCATTTT.

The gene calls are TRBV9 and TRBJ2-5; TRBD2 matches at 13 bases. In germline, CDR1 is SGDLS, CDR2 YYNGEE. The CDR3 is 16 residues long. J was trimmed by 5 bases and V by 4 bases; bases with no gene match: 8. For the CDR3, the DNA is TGTGCCAGCAGCCTTACTAGCGGGGGGGCCTATGAGACCCAGTACTTC. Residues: CASSLTSGGAYETQYF. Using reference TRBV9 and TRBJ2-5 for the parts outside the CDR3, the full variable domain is DSGVTQTPKHLITATGQRVTLRCSPRSGDLSVYWYQQSLDQGLQFLIQYYNGEERAKGNILERFSAQQFPDLHSELNLSSLELGDSALYFCASSLTSGGAYETQYFGPGTRLLVL.

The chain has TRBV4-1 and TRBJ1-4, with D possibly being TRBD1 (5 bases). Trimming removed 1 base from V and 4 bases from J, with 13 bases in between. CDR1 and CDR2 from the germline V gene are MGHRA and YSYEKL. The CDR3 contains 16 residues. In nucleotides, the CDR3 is TGCGCCAGCAGCCAAGGGCAGGGCCCCGGTAATGAAAAACTGTTTTTT. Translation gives CASSQGQGPGNEKLFF.

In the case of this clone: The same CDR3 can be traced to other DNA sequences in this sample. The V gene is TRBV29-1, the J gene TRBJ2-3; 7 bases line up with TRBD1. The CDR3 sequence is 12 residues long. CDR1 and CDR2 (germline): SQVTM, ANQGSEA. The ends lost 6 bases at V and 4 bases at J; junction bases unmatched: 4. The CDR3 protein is CSVRQGADTQYF. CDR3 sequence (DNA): TGCAGCGTCCGACAGGGAGCAGATACGCAGTATTTT.

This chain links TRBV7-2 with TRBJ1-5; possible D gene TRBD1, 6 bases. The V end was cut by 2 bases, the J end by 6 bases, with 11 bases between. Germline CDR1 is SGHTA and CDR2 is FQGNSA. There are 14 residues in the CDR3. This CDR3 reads CASSLLPRGQPQHF. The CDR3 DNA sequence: TGTGCCAGCAGCTTACTCCCCAGGGGTCAGCCCCAGCATTTT.

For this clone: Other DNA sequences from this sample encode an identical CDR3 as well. Here the CDR3 reads CASSPGRDYEQYF. In DNA form, the CDR3 reads TGTGCCAGCTCACCAGGCAGAGACTACGAGCAGTACTTC. This sequence joins TRBV18 and TRBJ2-7; D remains unclear. Germline CDR1 KGHSH, CDR2 LQKENI. This CDR3 is built from 13 residues. The V gene lost 2 bases and the J gene lost 3 bases, with 8 bases spanning the gap.